This section outlines one TCR beta chain sequence together with its context. The antigen is not known. One base away lies a much larger clone, so this may be a sequencing read error. The data belong to a study of glioma-infiltrating T cells. Whole-study findings and limits: Non-neoplastic patients had below-expected tissue-blood divergence, while all gliomas exceeded expectation. Only very few CDR3 sequences appeared in both tissue and blood.

Germline assignment: CDR1 SGHDN and CDR2 FVKESK. V lost 9 bases and J lost 8; bases outside the gene matches: 7. The CDR3 sequence is 12 residues long. Amplification of TCR alpha and beta CDR3 regions from RNA used iRepertoire nested multiplex PCR. Input was about 85-400 ng of tissue mRNA or PBMC total RNA. MiXCR, applied by TCRdb to the multiplex PCR reads, yields one record per CDR3 protein. The top ten hold 5% to 5.5% of the sample, which has under 200,000 distinct CDR3 sequences, roughly two fifths seen once. The sequencing input was glioma tissue, nonneoplastic brain tissue, or PBMCs (not recorded which). This clonotype was obtained from a human donor with low-grade glioma or glioblastoma, undergoing nonglioma brain surgery, or in good health (not recorded which). The rearrangement links TRBV14 to TRBJ2-1, with 7 nucleotides matching TRBD2. CDR3: CARSGIADEQFF. The CDR3 DNA sequence: TGTGCCAGAAGCGGGATAGCCGATGAGCAGTTCTTC.